These 24 T cell receptor beta chains were all obtained from the same sample, sequenced in a study of CD8 T cells in Susac syndrome. Reverse transcription of roughly 0.45 to 1 ug RNA used random hexamers. MiXCR was run by TCRdb on the immunoSEQ multiplex PCR reads, yielding one entry per CDR3 protein. Among around 270,000 distinct CDR3 sequences listed, about 82% were seen once. The specimen was CD8+ T cells from PBMCs. These receptors were obtained from a human donor with multiple sclerosis.

The rearrangement uses TRBV24-1 and TRBJ2-1; TRBD2 matches 14 bases. V shed 11 bases, J shed 13 bases, and the junction held 9 bases outside the gene matches. Germline CDR1 and CDR2: KGHDR and SFDVKD. This CDR3 is 13 amino acids long. The CDR3: CAIGTSGRWGQFF. CDR3 bases: TGTGCCATCGGGACTAGCGGGAGATGGGGCCAGTTCTTC.

This clonotype has only a few counts. The V gene is TRBV11-3, the J gene TRBJ2-7, with 8 bases lining up with TRBD2. Per the germline V gene, CDR1 is SGHNT and CDR2 is YENEEA. V shed 3 bases, J shed 2 bases, and the junction held 6 bases outside the gene matches. This CDR3 is built from 15 residues. DNA of the CDR3: TGTGCCAGCAGCTTTTCTAGCGGGTGGCCCTACGAGCAGTACTTC. Encoded protein: CASSFSSGWPYEQYF. Full variable domain (missing parts from reference TRBV11-3 and TRBJ2-7): EAGVVQSPRYKIIEKKQPVAFWCNPISGHNTLYWYLQNLGQGPELLIRYENEEAVDDSQLPKDRFSAERLKGVDSTLKIQPAELGDSAVYLCASSFSSGWPYEQYFGPGTRLTVT.

This clonotype came up a few times. V and J are TRBV30 and TRBJ2-7; D remains unclear. Trimming pared 1 base from V and 5 bases from J, leaving 9 bases between. The CDR3 has 12 amino acids. Germline lookup yields CDR1 GTSNPN and CDR2 SVGIG (reference sequence). CDR3 coding DNA: TGTGCCTGGAGTGGGGTTACAGACGAGCAGTACTTC. This codes for CAWSGVTDEQYF.

This clonotype was observed a few times. Germline is not matched at one junction end, which may reflect a read error. The chain combines TRBV7-7 with TRBJ2-5, with D possibly TRBD2 on 5 matching bases. The germline V gene has CDR1 SSHAT and CDR2 FNYEAQ (reference sequence). The CDR3 runs 16 residues. The CDR3 sequence: CASSLGPSKPGETQYF. In nucleotides, the CDR3 is TGTGCTAGCAGCTTAGGCCCTAGCAAACCTGGGGAGACCCAGTACTTC.

This clonotype is a singleton in its sample. CDR3 loop: CASSSLAGFTDTQYF. Written as DNA, the CDR3 is TGTGCCAGTAGTTCCTTAGCGGGATTCACAGATACGCAGTATTTT. J is TRBJ2-3 and V is TRBV19; 8 bases agree with TRBD2. Germline V gene sequence: CDR1 LNHDA, CDR2 SQIVND (reference sequence). The J segment lost 2 bases and the V segment lost 5 bases, leaving 6 bases of the junction unmatched. The CDR3 loop spans 15 amino acids.

This chain links TRBV25-1 with TRBJ1-1, with TRBD1 matching 9 bases. CDR1 and CDR2 from the germline V gene are MGHDK and SYGVNS. The J segment lost 3 bases and the V segment lost 1 base, leaving 3 bases of the junction unmatched. This CDR3 contains 15 residues. The CDR3 sequence: CASSELRTGDTEAFF. The CDR3 region has the DNA TGTGCCAGCAGTGAATTAAGGACAGGGGACACTGAAGCTTTCTTT.

This clonotype was counted only a few times. This chain uses TRBV4-1 with TRBJ1-1; possible D gene TRBD1, 5 bases. V lost 1 base, J lost 0 bases, and 9 bases lay in between. This CDR3 is 15 amino acids long. The V gene's germline CDR1 is MGHRA and CDR2 YSYEKL. Here the CDR3 reads CASSQVGGMNTEAFF. DNA for the CDR3: TGCGCCAGCAGCCAAGTGGGGGGGATGAACACTGAAGCTTTCTTT.

This chain uses TRBV27 with TRBJ1-5; a weak D match, TRBD1 (6 bases). The CDR3 is 15 amino acids. Trimming took 6 bases from V and 0 from J, leaving 12 bases between them. Germline V gene sequence: CDR1 MNHEY, CDR2 SMNVEV (reference sequence). CDR3 amino acids: CASREDSVSNQPQHF. The DNA of the CDR3 is TGTGCCAGCAGGGAGGACAGCGTTAGCAATCAGCCCCAGCATTTT.

The genes are TRBV6-4 and TRBJ1-1; a weak D match, TRBD1 (5 bases). Trimming stripped 5 bases from V and 4 bases from J, with 17 bases between. This CDR3 region has 15 residues. Per the germline V gene, CDR1 is MRHNA and CDR2 is SNTAGT. CDR3 sequence (DNA): TGTGCCAGCAGTCCACGGATGGGGGTCGGCACTGAAGCTTTCTTT. It encodes CASSPRMGVGTEAFF.

This sequence joins TRBV27 and TRBJ2-3, with TRBD2 as a possible D gene (5 bases). The length of the CDR3 is 16 residues. Germline CDR1 and CDR2: MNHEY and SMNVEV (reference sequence). Between the trimmed V and J ends, which lost 3 bases and 1 base, there was a span of 14 bases. The CDR3 DNA follows: TGTGCCAGCAGTTTCAGTCCGAGAGGGCGCACAGATACGCAGTATTTT. This codes for CASSFSPRGRTDTQYF.

This clonotype was found once. This chain links TRBV29-1 with TRBJ2-1; 13 bases line up with TRBD2. This CDR3 comprises 19 residues. Trimming at V came to 2 bases and at J to 3 bases, leaving 13 bases not matched to a gene. Germline V gives CDR1 SQVTM, CDR2 ANQGSEA. Written as DNA, the CDR3 is TGCAGCGTTGAATTTACTTTGGGACTAGCGGGAAAAGGCTACAATGAGCAGTTCTTC. This gives the protein CSVEFTLGLAGKGYNEQFF.

V gene TRBV27 combines with J gene TRBJ2-7, with 8 bases that match TRBD2. The CDR3 length is 16 residues. V dropped 6 bases and J dropped 2; count of bases not matched to a gene: 12. Germline CDR1 and CDR2: MNHEY and SMNVEV (reference sequence). CDR3 loop: CASRIEVSGRAYEQYF. CDR3 in DNA: TGTGCCAGCAGAATTGAGGTGTCCGGGAGGGCCTACGAGCAGTACTTC.

This chain links TRBV27 with TRBJ2-3, with no clear D. CDR1 and CDR2 (germline): MNHEY, SMNVEV (reference sequence). V lost 5 bases, J lost 2 bases, and 11 bases lay in between. The CDR3 contains 14 residues. CDR3 coding DNA: TGTGCCAGCAGTGTTGCAGGATACACAGATACGCAGTATTTT. Translated: CASSVAGYTDTQYF.

This chain joins TRBV6-5 and TRBJ2-6; D unclear. This CDR3 is built from 15 residues. Germline CDR1 is MNHEY and CDR2 is SVGAGI. Deletions cut 4 bases from V and 1 base from J, with 8 bases between. The CDR3 protein is CASSSLESGANVLTF. The CDR3 DNA is TGTGCCAGCAGTTCTCTCGAATCTGGGGCCAACGTCCTGACTTTC.

The CDR3 DNA reads as TGTGCCAGCAGCTTGGCGGGTGAGCAGTTCTTC. Its protein is CASSLAGEQFF. This chain connects TRBV13 to TRBJ2-1, with D tentatively TRBD2 (5 bases). The ends were cut back, 3 bases at V and 9 bases at J, with 6 bases in the middle. This CDR3 comprises 11 residues. CDR1 and CDR2 from the germline V gene are PRHDT and FYEKMQ (reference sequence).

J is TRBJ2-5 and V is TRBV6-1; no clear D gene. Deletions cut 6 bases from V and 3 bases from J, with 20 bases between. This CDR3 has 16 residues. In germline, CDR1 is MNHNS, CDR2 SASEGT. The CDR3 DNA is TGTGCCAGCAGAACAGCAAGGGCTAGTATCAAAGAGACCCAGTACTTC. Its translation: CASRTARASIKETQYF.

This chain connects TRBV4-3 to TRBJ2-3; D perhaps matches TRBD2 (5 bases). CDR1 LGHNA and CDR2 YSLEER come from the germline V gene. The CDR3 spans 13 residues. Trimming took 4 bases from V and 3 from J, leaving 8 bases between them. The DNA for the CDR3 is TGCGCCAGCAGCCCACAGCGGACAGATACGCAGTATTTT. Translation gives CASSPQRTDTQYF.

The genes are TRBV4-3 and TRBJ2-3, with a tentative D call TRBD2 (5 bases). Germline V gene lookup returns CDR1 LGHNA and CDR2 YSLEER. The germline V and J ends were trimmed by 0 bases and 3 bases, with 7 bases remaining between them. The CDR3 spans 14 residues. The CDR3 sequence is CASSQDSATDTQYF. The CDR3 nucleotides are TGCGCCAGCAGCCAAGATAGCGCGACAGATACGCAGTATTTT.

The chain links TRBV27 to TRBJ2-3; no definite D call. The CDR3 consists of 15 residues. Per the germline V gene, CDR1 is MNHEY and CDR2 is SMNVEV (reference sequence). Trimming took 3 bases from V and 6 from J, leaving 16 bases between them. The CDR3 bases are TGTGCCAGCAGTTTCTATGGGCCCTCCCGGGATACGCAGTATTTT. Translated, it gives CASSFYGPSRDTQYF.

The chain uses TRBV6-5 and TRBJ2-1; D unclear. Trimming cost V 4 bases and J 0 bases, with 7 bases left between them. Germline V gene lookup returns CDR1 MNHEY and CDR2 SVGAGI. The CDR3 spans 14 residues. As DNA, the CDR3 is TGTGCCAGCAGTTGGACGGACTCCTACAATGAGCAGTTCTTC. Protein product: CASSWTDSYNEQFF.

The chain joins TRBV28 to TRBJ2-1, with D possibly matching TRBD2 (5 bases). V lost 5 bases, J lost 4 bases, and 12 bases lay in between. This CDR3 has 14 residues. Germline V gene sequence: CDR1 MDHEN, CDR2 SYDVKM. CDR3 sequence (DNA): TGTGCCAGCAGTCTCGTACTAGGGTACAATGAGCAGTTCTTC. Amino acid sequence: CASSLVLGYNEQFF.

The chain links TRBV10-3 to TRBJ1-1, with D possibly matching TRBD1 (6 bases). The CDR3 has 15 residues. CDR1 is ENHRY, CDR2 SYGVKD, per germline. V was cut by 8 bases and J by 4 bases, with 20 bases left in between. The CDR3 nucleotides read TGTGCCATCGGGGGGGCAGGGGCTATCGGCACTGAAGCTTTCTTT. Its protein product is CAIGGAGAIGTEAFF.

V usage is TRBV9 and J usage is TRBJ1-1; D is unresolved. Between the trimmed V and J ends, which lost 2 bases and 2 bases, there was a span of 10 bases. The germline gives CDR1 SGDLS, CDR2 YYNGEE. CDR3 length: 14 amino acids. The DNA for the CDR3 is TGTGCCAGCAGCGTGCAGGACCTTAACACTGAAGCTTTCTTT. This codes for CASSVQDLNTEAFF.

V gene TRBV2 combines with J gene TRBJ1-5, with a possible D match to TRBD1 (6 bases). This CDR3 has 16 residues. V dropped 7 bases and J dropped 7 bases, with 23 bases sitting between them. CDR1 is SNHLY, CDR2 FYNNEI, per germline. CDR3 in DNA: TGTGCCAGCACGGGGGGCGGGCTAGGAGTTGACCAGCCCCAGCATTTT. Protein: CASTGGGLGVDQPQHF. The full variable domain, completed using reference TRBV2 and TRBJ1-5, is EPEVTQTPSHQVTQMGQEVILRCVPISNHLYFYWYRQILGQKVEFLVSFYNNEISEKSEIFDDQFSVERPDGSNFTLKIRSTKLEDSAMYFCASTGGGLGVDQPQHFGDGTRLSIL.